These 25 T cell receptor beta chains were all obtained from the same sample, sequenced in a study of response to subunit inactivated influenza vaccine. TCRdb recomputed calls from the RT-PCR reads with MiXCR, one row per CDR3 protein. There are about 650,000 distinct CDR3 sequences in the sample; 14% occur only once, and about 7.4% lies in the top ten. The input for sequencing was PBMCs from blood, taken about 14 days before vaccination. Receptors originate from a man between 50 and 59 years old who received an inactivated influenza vaccine.

The V gene is TRBV25-1, the J gene TRBJ2-3; D is possibly TRBD2 (5 bases). The CDR3 is 13 amino acids. Per the germline V gene, CDR1 is MGHDK and CDR2 is SYGVNS. V was clipped by 7 bases and J by 3 bases, with 11 bases between them. In DNA, the CDR3 is TGTGCCAGCACCGACTATCTTACAGATACGCAGTATTTT. Translation gives CASTDYLTDTQYF. The entire variable domain, with the rest obtained from reference TRBV25-1 and TRBJ2-3, is as follows: EADIYQTPRYLVIGTGKKITLECSQTMGHDKMYWYQQDPGMELHLIHYSYGVNSTEKGDLSSESTVSRIRTEHFPLTLESARPSHTSQYLCASTDYLTDTQYFGPGTRLTVL.

This clonotype was counted only a few times. The chain combines TRBV10-3 with TRBJ2-5, with D perhaps given as TRBD1 or TRBD2 (6 bases each). V lost 0 bases, J lost 5 bases, and 19 bases lay in between. Per germline, CDR1 ENHRY and CDR2 SYGVKD. The CDR3 is 17 residues long. CDR3 nucleotide sequence: TGTGCCATCAGTGAGTCGGGGGGCTTAACCAATGCGGAGACCCAGTACTTC. Its translation: CAISESGGLTNAETQYF.

The chain has TRBV10-3 and TRBJ2-5; 9 bases fit TRBD2. Germline values: CDR1 ENHRY, CDR2 SYGVKD. This CDR3 spans 15 amino acids. V gave up 0 bases and J gave up 5 bases; unmatched junction bases: 4. The CDR3 coding sequence is TGTGCCATCAGTGAGTCCCAAGGACTAGCGGAGACCCAGTACTTC. Translated, it gives CAISESQGLAETQYF.

A single count supports this clonotype. A single base separates this from a much larger clone, so it may be a read error. This chain joins TRBV10-3 and TRBJ2-7, with 13 bases matching TRBD2. The V gene's germline CDR1 is ENHRY and CDR2 SYGVKD. The CDR3 is made up of 16 amino acids. The V gene end was trimmed by 2 bases and the J gene end by 3 bases; junction bases not matched to a gene: 4. CDR3 region: CAISEPGLAGFYEQYF. For the CDR3, the DNA is TGTGCCATCAGTGAGCCGGGACTAGCGGGATTCTACGAGCAGTACTTC.

This clonotype was picked up a small number of times. The CDR3 loop is CASNSRDRTDTQYF. CDR3 coding DNA: TGTGCCAGCAATTCCCGGGACAGGACAGATACGCAGTATTTT. J is TRBJ2-3 and V is TRBV5-6, with 8 bases fitting TRBD1. The germline V gene has CDR1 SGHDT and CDR2 YYEEEE. V was pared by 6 bases and J by 3 bases, with 6 bases of the junction left unmatched. The CDR3 is 14 amino acids.

This clonotype appeared a few times. This chain links TRBV20-1 with TRBJ1-1; maybe TRBD1 (5 bases). The CDR3 contains 13 residues. The V gene lost 5 bases and the J gene lost 2 bases, with 12 bases spanning the gap. Germline CDR1 and CDR2: DFQATT and SNEGSKA (reference sequence). DNA for the CDR3: TGCAGTGCTCCCCGGGGCCAAAACACTGAAGCTTTCTTT. Translated, it gives CSAPRGQNTEAFF.

This clonotype was counted between two and nine times. V and J are TRBV7-9 and TRBJ2-3; no reliable D call. Per the germline V gene, CDR1 is SEHNR and CDR2 is FQNEAQ (reference sequence). This CDR3 spans 14 amino acids. The V end was cut by 5 bases, the J end by 2 bases, with 11 bases between. The DNA of the CDR3 is TGTGCCAGCAGCCTGGACGGGCCCACAGATACGCAGTATTTT. It encodes CASSLDGPTDTQYF.

The chain joins TRBV29-1 to TRBJ2-5; 8 nucleotides align to TRBD2. The length of the CDR3 is 16 residues. The junction had 17 bases not matched to a gene; V was cut back by 4 bases and J by 7 bases. Germline values: CDR1 SQVTM, CDR2 ANQGSEA. The CDR3 here is CSVAGGALIVAGTQYF. CDR3 bases: TGCAGCGTTGCGGGGGGGGCCTTGATCGTGGCAGGGACCCAGTACTTC.

This clonotype was found many times. The V call is TRBV29-1, the J call TRBJ1-1; D remains unclear. The CDR3 runs to 13 residues. Germline V gives CDR1 SQVTM, CDR2 ANQGSEA. V lost 3 bases and J 8 bases, leaving 16 bases between the germline ends. This CDR3 is CSVDAPTGREAFF. CDR3 sequence (DNA): TGCAGCGTTGATGCCCCCACGGGGAGGGAAGCTTTCTTT.

Many counts were recorded for this clonotype. The chain has TRBV29-1 and TRBJ1-4, with a possible D match to TRBD1 (5 bases). The germline CDR1 and CDR2 sequences are SQVTM and ANQGSEA. V lost 0 bases and J 8 bases, leaving 13 bases between the germline ends. The CDR3 runs 14 residues. In nucleotides, the CDR3 is TGCAGCGTTGAAGACGTAGGGGCGGAAGAAAAACTGTTTTTT. It is translated as CSVEDVGAEEKLFF.

In this sample, this clonotype turned up a few times. This chain joins TRBV7-3 and TRBJ2-2; TRBD2 matches 7 bases. Germline assignment: CDR1 SGHTA and CDR2 FQGTGA. Unmatched junction bases numbered 9, after V lost 5 bases and J lost 6 bases. This CDR3 has 15 amino acids. CDR3: CASSPRNRGAGELFF. In DNA, the CDR3 is TGTGCCAGCAGCCCCCGCAATCGGGGGGCCGGGGAGCTGTTTTTT.

This clonotype was seen a handful of times. V usage is TRBV10-3 and J usage is TRBJ1-3, with a possible D match to TRBD1 (5 bases). The CDR3 runs to 14 residues. Trimming cost V 4 bases and J 2 bases, with 9 bases left between them. In germline, CDR1 is ENHRY, CDR2 SYGVKD. The CDR3 loop reads CAISVTDTGNTIYF. CDR3 DNA: TGTGCCATCAGTGTGACAGATACTGGAAACACCATATATTTT.

The rearrangement uses TRBV2 and TRBJ2-3; D not certain. Germline lookup yields CDR1 SNHLY and CDR2 FYNNEI. The V end was cut by 4 bases, the J end by 10 bases, with 12 bases between. CDR3 length: 12 amino acids. The CDR3: CASSGNPRPQYF. The DNA for the CDR3 is TGTGCCAGCAGTGGAAATCCCCGCCCGCAGTATTTT.

The gene calls are TRBV20-1 and TRBJ2-7; TRBD1 matches at 11 bases. Germline CDR1 is DFQATT and CDR2 is SNEGSKA (reference sequence). V lost 0 bases, J lost 3 bases, and 7 bases stayed unmatched. The CDR3 runs 16 residues. As DNA, the CDR3 is TGCAGTGCTAGAGAATCCGGACAGGGGGCGATCTACGAGCAGTACTTC. Amino acid sequence: CSARESGQGAIYEQYF.

This clonotype was recorded a few times. The chain employs TRBV6-2 or TRBV6-3 and TRBJ2-1; D gene uncertain. This CDR3 has 15 residues. V shed 0 bases and J shed 7 bases, with 13 bases lying between them. Per germline, CDR1 MNHEY and CDR2 SVGEGT. CDR3 residues: CASSYSPDALNEQFF. The CDR3 DNA sequence: TGTGCCAGCAGTTACTCTCCCGACGCCCTAAATGAGCAGTTCTTC.

J is TRBJ1-5 and V is TRBV6-1, with D possibly matching TRBD1 (5 bases). This CDR3 region has 15 residues. Per germline, CDR1 MNHNS and CDR2 SASEGT. V lost 0 bases and J lost 5, with 11 bases in between. The CDR3 is CASSEAGTLYQPQHF. The DNA of the CDR3 is TGTGCCAGCAGTGAAGCAGGGACCCTCTATCAGCCCCAGCATTTT.

This rearrangement joins TRBV15 to TRBJ1-5; unclear D gene. V was trimmed by 0 bases and J by 11 bases, leaving 8 bases between them. In germline, CDR1 is LNHNV, CDR2 YYDKDF (reference sequence). The CDR3 loop spans 12 amino acids. The CDR3: CATSRDKGSQHF. The CDR3 DNA reads as TGTGCCACCAGCAGAGATAAGGGTTCCCAGCATTTT.

This clonotype has a handful of counts. The rearrangement joins TRBV10-3 to TRBJ2-1, with D tentatively TRBD1 (6 bases). Trimming shortened V by 5 bases and J by 1 base, and 18 bases separated the two germline ends. This CDR3 has 17 residues. Per germline, CDR1 ENHRY and CDR2 SYGVKD. CDR3 sequence reads: CAISPSFGGLSYNEQFF. The CDR3 DNA is TGTGCCATCAGTCCCAGTTTTGGGGGCCTTTCCTACAATGAGCAGTTCTTC.

This clonotype was found a few times. J is TRBJ2-3 and V is TRBV7-9, with TRBD2 matching 11 bases. The junction had 13 bases not matched to a gene; V was cut back by 7 bases and J by 4 bases. This CDR3 has 17 residues. CDR1 is SEHNR and CDR2 is FQNEAQ in the germline V gene (reference sequence). In nucleotides, the CDR3 is TGTGCCAGCACCCTCCCCTCTAGCGGGGGGATAGCAGATACGCAGTATTTT. It is translated as CASTLPSSGGIADTQYF.

This clonotype was seen more than once but under ten times. The chain couples TRBV3-1 to TRBJ2-7; 9 bases align to TRBD2. CDR1 and CDR2 from the germline V gene are LGHDT and YNNKEL (reference sequence). This CDR3 has 13 residues. V dropped 1 base and J dropped 6; count of bases not matched to a gene: 1. The CDR3 region is CASSQASGTEQYF. CDR3 bases: TGTGCCAGCAGCCAAGCTAGCGGGACCGAGCAGTACTTC.

As regards this clonotype: An end of the junction does not agree with germline; a read error may underlie this. The chain recombines TRBV29-1 with TRBJ2-1, with D perhaps being TRBD1 or TRBD2 (5 bases each). This CDR3 is 16 amino acids long. The V gene's germline CDR1 is SQVTM and CDR2 ANQGSEA. The CDR3 nucleotides read TGCAGCGCTGAAGGGTCCTCGGGACCCCCCTACAATGAGCAGTTCTTC. It translates to CSAEGSSGPPYNEQFF.

The genes are TRBV7-2 and TRBJ2-1; possible D gene TRBD1, 6 bases. Deletions cut 2 bases from V and 8 bases from J, with 13 bases between. The CDR3 length is 14 residues. Germline lookup yields CDR1 SGHTA and CDR2 FQGNSA. CDR3 coding DNA: TGTGCCAGCAGCTTACCCAGACAGGTCGATGAGCAGTTCTTC. This encodes CASSLPRQVDEQFF. The full variable domain, completed using reference TRBV7-2 and TRBJ2-1, is GAGVSQSPSNKVTEKGKDVELRCDPISGHTALYWYRQSLGQGLEFLIYFQGNSAPDKSGLPSDRFSAERTGGSVSTLTIQRTQQEDSAVYLCASSLPRQVDEQFFGPGTRLTVL.

The chain uses TRBV12-3 or TRBV12-4 and TRBJ1-5, with D perhaps TRBD1 (6 bases). V was trimmed by 5 bases and J by 7 bases, leaving 18 bases between them. The CDR3 loop spans 15 amino acids. The CDR3 DNA reads TGTGCCAGCAGTAGGGACATCGGAGGGGGACAGCCCCAGCATTTT. This sequence encodes CASSRDIGGGQPQHF.

This clonotype was picked up a small number of times. The chain carries TRBV29-1 and TRBJ2-5; 8 bases agree with TRBD1. V lost 2 bases, J lost 10 bases, and 18 bases stayed unmatched. This CDR3 is 16 amino acids long. Germline V gene sequence: CDR1 SQVTM, CDR2 ANQGSEA. This CDR3 reads CSVEYRGSVLRGVQYF. CDR3 in DNA: TGCAGCGTTGAATACAGGGGGTCGGTCTTACGAGGGGTCCAGTACTTC.

V gene TRBV3-1 combines with J gene TRBJ2-4; perhaps TRBD1 as D (5 bases). V was clipped by 3 bases and J by 0 bases, with 9 bases between them. Germline V lookup: CDR1 LGHDT, CDR2 YNNKEL (reference sequence). The CDR3 totals 15 residues. CDR3 coding DNA: TGTGCCAGCAGCCACGGGCAGGGAGCCAAAAACATTCAGTACTTC. Protein product: CASSHGQGAKNIQYF. Variable domain in full (rest from reference TRBV3-1 and TRBJ2-4): DTAVSQTPKYLVTQMGNDKSIKCEQNLGHDTMYWYKQDSKKFLKIMFSYNNKELIINETVPNRFSPKSPDKAHLNLHINSLELGDSAVYFCASSHGQGAKNIQYFGAGTRLSVL.